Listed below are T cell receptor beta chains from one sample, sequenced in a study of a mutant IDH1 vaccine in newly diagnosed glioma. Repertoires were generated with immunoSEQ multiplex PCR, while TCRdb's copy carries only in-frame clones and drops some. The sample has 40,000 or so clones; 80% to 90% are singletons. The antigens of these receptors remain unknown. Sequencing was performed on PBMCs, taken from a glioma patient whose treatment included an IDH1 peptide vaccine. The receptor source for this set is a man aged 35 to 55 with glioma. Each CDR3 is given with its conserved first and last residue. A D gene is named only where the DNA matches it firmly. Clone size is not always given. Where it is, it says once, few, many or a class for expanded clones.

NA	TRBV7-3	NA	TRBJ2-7	CASSLGGTSRGEQYF	TGTGCCAGCAGCTTAGGTGGGACCTCAAGAGGCGAGCAGTACTTC
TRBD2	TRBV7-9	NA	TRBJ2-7	CASSPRWERESSYEQYF	TGTGCCAGCAGCCCTCGGTGGGAGCGGGAGAGCTCCTACGAGCAGTACTTC
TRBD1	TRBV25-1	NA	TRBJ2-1	CASRGGLGTNEQFF	TGTGCCAGCAGAGGGGGCTTAGGTACCAATGAGCAGTTCTTC
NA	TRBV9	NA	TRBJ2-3	CASEEGQWGSDTQYF	TGTGCCAGCGAGGAGGGCCAATGGGGGTCAGATACGCAGTATTTT
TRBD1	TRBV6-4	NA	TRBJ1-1	CASKDPDRGRGMNTEAFF	TGTGCCAGCAAGGACCCCGACAGGGGGAGGGGTATGAACACTGAAGCTTTCTTT
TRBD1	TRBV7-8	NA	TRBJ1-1	CASSRFDRVDTEAFF	TGTGCCAGCAGCCGGTTCGACAGGGTTGACACTGAAGCTTTCTTT
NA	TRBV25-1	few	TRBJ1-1	CASSAQMNTEAFF	TGTGCCAGCAGTGCCCAGATGAACACTGAAGCTTTCTTT
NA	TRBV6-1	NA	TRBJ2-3	CASQGRGFSTDTQYF	TGTGCCAGCCAGGGGCGGGGGTTTAGCACAGATACGCAGTATTTT
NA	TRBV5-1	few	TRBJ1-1	CASKLLDTEAFF	TGCGCCAGCAAGCTTCTGGACACTGAAGCTTTCTTT
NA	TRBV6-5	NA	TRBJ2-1	CASSFPREIGMGEQFF	TGTGCCAGCAGTTTCCCCCGCGAGATCGGAATGGGTGAGCAGTTCTTC
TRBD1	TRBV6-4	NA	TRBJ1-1	CASSDSSRQGVAEAFF	TGTGCCAGCAGTGACTCGTCGAGACAGGGAGTCGCTGAAGCTTTCTTT
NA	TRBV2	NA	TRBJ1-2	CASSELMGARNYGYTF	TGTGCCAGCAGTGAACTTATGGGGGCGAGGAACTATGGCTACACCTTC
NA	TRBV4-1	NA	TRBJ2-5	CASSQLRTGETQYF	TGCGCCAGCAGCCAACTACGGACGGGGGAGACCCAGTACTTC
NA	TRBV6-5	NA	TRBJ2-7	CASTPPGVYEQYF	TGTGCCAGCACCCCCCCGGGGGTGTACGAGCAGTACTTC
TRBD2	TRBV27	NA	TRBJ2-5	CASSFGGGLASETQYF	TGTGCCAGCAGTTTTGGGGGGGGACTAGCATCAGAGACCCAGTACTTC
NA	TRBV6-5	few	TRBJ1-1	CASHLSGAAEAFF	TGTGCCAGCCATCTTTCGGGGGCGGCTGAAGCTTTCTTT
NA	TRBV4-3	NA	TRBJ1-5	CASSQDHGSSLQPQHF	TGCGCCAGCAGCCAAGATCATGGAAGCTCTCTCCAGCCCCAGCATTTT
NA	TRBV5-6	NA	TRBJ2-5	CASSSTVGETQYF	TGTGCCAGCAGCTCGACAGTCGGGGAGACCCAGTACTTC
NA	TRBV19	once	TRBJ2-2	CASSISVANTGELFF	TGTGCCAGTAGTATTTCCGTCGCGAACACCGGGGAGCTGTTTTTT
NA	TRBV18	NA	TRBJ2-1	CASSPRDTPLNEQFF	TGTGCCAGCTCACCTCGGGACACTCCGCTCAATGAGCAGTTCTTC
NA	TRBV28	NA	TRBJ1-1	CANSDGPNTEAFF	TGTGCCAACTCCGACGGACCGAACACTGAAGCTTTCTTT
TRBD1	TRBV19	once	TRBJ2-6	CASSIVGRGQSGANVLTF	TGTGCCAGTAGTATAGTAGGCAGGGGGCAGTCTGGGGCCAACGTCCTGACTTTC
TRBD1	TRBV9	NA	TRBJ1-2	CASSAGQGYYGYTF	TGTGCCAGCAGCGCAGGACAGGGATACTATGGCTACACCTTC
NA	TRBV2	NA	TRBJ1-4	CASSDNKRSEKLFF	TGTGCCAGCAGTGATAACAAAAGGAGTGAAAAACTGTTTTTT
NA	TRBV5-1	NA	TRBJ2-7	CASSITAVSSYEQYF	TGCGCCAGCAGCATCACGGCGGTCAGCTCCTACGAGCAGTACTTC
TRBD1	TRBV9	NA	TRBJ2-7	CASSVEPGQGAYEQYF	TGTGCCAGCAGCGTAGAGCCAGGACAGGGGGCCTACGAGCAGTACTTC
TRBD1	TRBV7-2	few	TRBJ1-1	CASSPGTAAEAFF	TGTGCCAGCAGCCCCGGGACAGCGGCTGAAGCTTTCTTT
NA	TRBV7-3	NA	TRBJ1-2	CASSPHTGTYGYTF	TGTGCCAGCAGCCCGCATACCGGGACCTATGGCTACACCTTC
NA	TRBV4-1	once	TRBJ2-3	CASSQVGTRDPSDTQYF	TGCGCCAGCAGCCAAGTAGGAACTAGAGATCCGTCAGATACGCAGTATTTT
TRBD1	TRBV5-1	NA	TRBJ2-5	CASSLQGALGPETQYF	TGCGCCAGCAGCTTACAGGGGGCGCTCGGGCCGGAGACCCAGTACTTC
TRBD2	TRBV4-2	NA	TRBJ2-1	CASSLSGRVDEQFF	TGTGCCAGCAGCCTTAGCGGGAGGGTGGATGAGCAGTTCTTC
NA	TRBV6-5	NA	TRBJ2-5	CASSYSRGETQYF	TGTGCCAGCAGTTACTCGCGAGGAGAGACCCAGTACTTC